The TCR beta chain described here comes from a study of tissue T cells after allogeneic stem cell transplantation. General study findings and limits: Anatomically similar tissues had similar TCR repertoires within each patient.

About this clone itself: Its matching antigen is unknown. Gene names and germline refer to mouse. The read terminates 1 residue before the CDR3 end, so the remaining end is supplied by the germline J gene.

Method: immunoSEQ multiplex PCR; TCRdb's copy keeps in-frame clones and lacks some. The sample holds fewer than 5,500 clones; approximately 50% are singletons and the top ten take 6.5%. Germline lookup yields CDR1 LGHNA and CDR2 YSYQKL. Trimming left V 0 bases short and J 4 bases short, with 11 bases between. The CDR3 is made up of 15 amino acids. Time point given: mouse harvest day 7 after allogeneic transplant. The graft held 10^6 splenic CD5+ T cells and 10^7 T-cell-depleted bone marrow cells. This TCR derives from a female BALB/c mouse given C57BL/6 T cells with graft-versus-host disease after an allogeneic hematopoietic cell transplant. J is TRBJ2-4 and V is TRBV2; the D gene is possibly TRBD1 (6 bases). The sample was gut tissue. CDR3 amino acids: CASSQDRGTKNTLYF. CDR3 bases read: TGTGCCAGCAGCCAAGATAGGGGGACAAAAAACACCTTGTAC.